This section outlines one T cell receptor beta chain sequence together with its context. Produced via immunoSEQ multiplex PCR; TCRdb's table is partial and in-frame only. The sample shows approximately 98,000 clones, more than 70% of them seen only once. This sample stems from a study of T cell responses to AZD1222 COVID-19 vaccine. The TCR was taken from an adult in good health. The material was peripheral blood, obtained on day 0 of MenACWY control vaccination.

The CDR3 protein is CASSLIAGAGQPSNYGYTF. The CDR3 DNA reads as TGTGCCAGCAGTCTTATAGCGGGGGCGGGACAGCCATCTAACTATGGCTACACCTTC. The gene calls are TRBV27 and TRBJ1-2; 7 bases match TRBD1. Trimming took 5 bases from V and 0 from J; bases not matched to a gene: 18. The germline V gene encodes CDR1 MNHEY and CDR2 SMNVEV (reference sequence). The CDR3 has 19 residues.